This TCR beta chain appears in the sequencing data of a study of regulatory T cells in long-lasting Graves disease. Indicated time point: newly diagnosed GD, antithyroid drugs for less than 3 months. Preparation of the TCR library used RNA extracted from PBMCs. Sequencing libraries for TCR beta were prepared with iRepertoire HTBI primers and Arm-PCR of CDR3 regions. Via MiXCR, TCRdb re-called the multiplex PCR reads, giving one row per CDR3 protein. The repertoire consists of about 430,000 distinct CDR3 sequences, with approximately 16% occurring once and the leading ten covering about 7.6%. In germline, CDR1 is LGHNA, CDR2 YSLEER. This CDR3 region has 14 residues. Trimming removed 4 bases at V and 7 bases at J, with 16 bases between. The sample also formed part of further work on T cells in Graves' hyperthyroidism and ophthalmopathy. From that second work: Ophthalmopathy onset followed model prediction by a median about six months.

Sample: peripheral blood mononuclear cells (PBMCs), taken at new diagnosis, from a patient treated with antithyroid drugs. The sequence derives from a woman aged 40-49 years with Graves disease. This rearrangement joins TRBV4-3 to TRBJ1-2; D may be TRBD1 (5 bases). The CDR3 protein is CASSPRVQDGGYTF. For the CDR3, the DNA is TGCGCCAGCAGCCCCAGAGTACAGGACGGTGGCTACACCTTC.